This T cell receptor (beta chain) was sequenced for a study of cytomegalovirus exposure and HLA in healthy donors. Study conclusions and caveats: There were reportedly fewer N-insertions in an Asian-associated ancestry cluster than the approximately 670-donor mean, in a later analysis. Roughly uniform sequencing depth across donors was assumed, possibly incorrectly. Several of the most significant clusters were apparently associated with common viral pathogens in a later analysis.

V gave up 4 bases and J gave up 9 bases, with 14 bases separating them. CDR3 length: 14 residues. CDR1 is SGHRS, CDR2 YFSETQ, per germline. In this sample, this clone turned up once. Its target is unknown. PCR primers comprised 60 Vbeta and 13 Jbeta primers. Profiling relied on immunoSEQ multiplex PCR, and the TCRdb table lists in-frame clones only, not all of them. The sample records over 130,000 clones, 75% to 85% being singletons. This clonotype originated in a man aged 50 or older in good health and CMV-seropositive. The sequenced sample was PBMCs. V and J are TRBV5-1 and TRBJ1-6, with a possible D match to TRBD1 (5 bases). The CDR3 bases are TGCGCCAGCAGCACGGACGGCGGGGGTTCACCCCTCCACTTT. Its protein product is CASSTDGGGSPLHF.